This T cell receptor (beta chain) was recovered during a study of blood T cell repertoires in COVID-19. Background on the study: Material from acute and convalescent COVID-19 was sourced from the United States, Italy and Spain. Sources were T cells, B-cell-depleted T cells, or PBMCs; the material itself was cDNA or gDNA.

The protocol was immunoSEQ multiplex PCR, while the TCRdb copy is restricted to in-frame clones and leaves out a portion. Among under 150,000 clones listed, over 75% were seen once. The material sequenced was peripheral blood. The origin of this receptor is an older man with active COVID-19.

The CDR3 here is CASSTATNYNEQFF. The CDR3 bases are TGTGCCAGTAGCACTGCCACGAACTACAATGAGCAGTTCTTC. The V and J genes are TRBV19 and TRBJ2-1; D is undetermined. The ends were cut back, 6 bases at V and 3 bases at J, with 12 bases in the middle. CDR1 is LNHDA, CDR2 SQIVND, per germline (reference sequence). This CDR3 is 14 amino acids long.